This T cell receptor (beta chain) came from a study of Graves' ophthalmopathy and Graves' hyperthyroidism. Moderately to severely active ophthalmopathy under 3 months, CAS at least 3, NOSPECS at least 4. Study-wide points: The model predicted ophthalmopathy progression with 65% to 71% sensitivity and around 72% specificity.

Investigators amplified TCR beta CDR3 regions from RNA transcripts. Following a first-round RT-PCR that used HTBI primers, a second-round multiplex PCR was carried out. Via MiXCR, TCRdb re-called the multiplex PCR reads, giving one row per CDR3 protein. This repertoire shows about 700,000 distinct CDR3 sequences, roughly 39% found once; its top ten account for over 2.5%. Trimming shortened V by 6 bases and J by 2 bases, and 17 bases separated the two germline ends. This CDR3 region has 15 residues. CDR1 and CDR2 from the germline V gene are SNHLY and FYNNEI. This clonotype was found many times. Its target is not known.

The V and J genes are TRBV2 and TRBJ2-7; D perhaps matches TRBD1 (6 bases). Sequencing was carried out using peripheral blood. The receptor's source is an adult man with Graves' ophthalmopathy. CDR3 in amino acids: CASRSGQSFPYEQYF. The CDR3 DNA follows: TGTGCCAGCAGAAGTGGACAGTCCTTCCCCTACGAGCAGTACTTC.